A few counts support the clone carrying this T cell receptor (beta chain). The CDR3 runs to 16 residues. Germline V lookup: CDR1 MNHEY, CDR2 SVGEGT. V lost 6 bases to trimming and J lost 0 bases, with 17 bases between them. TCRdb reanalysed the RT-PCR reads using MiXCR and keeps one entry per CDR3 protein. The repertoire includes about 200,000 distinct CDR3 sequences, approximately 41% of them detected once, and about 33% sits in the top ten. The record originates from a study of patients and donors after allogeneic stem cell transplantation. The specimen sequenced was blood, either unsorted or a sorted T cell fraction (not recorded which). This clonotype was obtained from a human donor who was either an allogeneic HSCT recipient or a stem cell or donor lymphocyte infusion donor (not recorded which). It is not recorded whose cells these are; they may come from a transplant donor. The chain uses TRBV6-2 or TRBV6-3 and TRBJ1-1; D unclear. CDR3 in amino acids: CASSRVAGTMNTEAFF. CDR3 DNA: TGTGCCAGCAGCCGCGTGGCAGGAACCATGAACACTGAAGCTTTCTTT.